Each of the 24 T cell receptor beta chains below was sequenced from the same sample in a study of shared clonotypes between healthy human individuals (dated by TCRdb to the early 2020s). The library was produced with the immunoSEQ multiplex PCR assay. TCRdb holds this immuneACCESS table with in-frame rearrangements only. Some clones are missing; in checked studies, unresolved V genes explain under half, and the rest has no known cause. This sample comprises about 1 million clones, approximately 70% of them detected only once. Of the sample, roughly 1.5% is held by the ten largest clones. What was sequenced was memory CD4+ T cells sorted from blood. Per the publication, the cell subset or site label means: CD45RA-negative fraction. These receptors came from a man younger than 35 in good health.

The chain joins TRBV5-6 to TRBJ2-7; D is possibly TRBD1 (5 bases). CDR1 SGHDT and CDR2 YYEEEE come from the germline V gene. V dropped 1 base and J dropped 7 bases, with 18 bases sitting between them. CDR3 length: 15 residues. CDR3: CASSLPGQGKWEQYF. Written as DNA, the CDR3 is TGTGCCAGCAGCTTGCCCGGGCAGGGTAAATGGGAGCAGTACTTC. Full variable domain (rest looked up from reference TRBV5-6 and TRBJ2-7): DAGVTQSPTHLIKTRGQQVTLRCSPKSGHDTVSWYQQALGQGPQFIFQYYEEEERQRGNFPDRFSGHQFPNYSSELNVNALLLGDSALYLCASSLPGQGKWEQYFGPGTRLTVT.

This chain uses TRBV6-4 with TRBJ1-1, with D possibly matching TRBD1 (5 bases). The CDR3 runs 13 residues. V lost 4 bases and J lost 5, with 11 bases in between. Looked up from germline, CDR1 is MRHNA and CDR2 is SNTAGT. The CDR3 reads CASSVQEGTEAFF. In DNA, the CDR3 is TGTGCCAGCAGTGTACAGGAAGGAACTGAAGCTTTCTTT.

The rearrangement joins TRBV19 to TRBJ1-2, with 8 nucleotides matching TRBD1. The length of the CDR3 is 15 residues. CDR1 and CDR2 from the germline V gene are LNHDA and SQIVND (reference sequence). The J segment lost 2 bases and the V segment lost 6 bases, leaving 8 bases of the junction unmatched. CDR3 coding DNA: TGTGCCAGTAGAACACCGGGACAGGTCAACTATGGCTACACCTTC. Translation: CASRTPGQVNYGYTF.

The CDR3 sequence: CSVGVREKLFF. The CDR3 coding sequence is TGCAGCGTTGGGGTCCGGGAAAAACTGTTTTTT. The chain recombines TRBV29-1 with TRBJ1-4; D unclear. The CDR3 contains 11 residues. V was clipped by 4 bases and J by 8 bases, with 8 bases between them. Germline CDR1 reads SQVTM; CDR2 reads ANQGSEA.

About this clone itself: A read error may explain this, as a much larger clone is one base away. The V and J genes are TRBV6-1 and TRBJ2-7, with 7 bases lining up with TRBD1. This CDR3 has 13 residues. CDR1 is MNHNS and CDR2 is SASEGT in the germline V gene. CDR3 residues: CTSRTGTAYEQYF. The DNA of the CDR3 is TGTACCAGCAGGACCGGGACAGCGTACGAGCAGTACTTC.

The sample holds many counts of this clone. The chain carries TRBV2 and TRBJ1-3; D remains ambiguous. Germline V gives CDR1 SNHLY, CDR2 FYNNEI. The length of the CDR3 is 12 residues. V lost 6 bases and J lost 2, with 5 bases in between. The CDR3 coding sequence is TGTGCCAGCAGGCTCGCTGGAAACACCATATATTTT. Its translation: CASRLAGNTIYF.

This clone has a handful of counts. The V and J genes are TRBV11-2 and TRBJ1-1; D remains ambiguous. Germline values: CDR1 SGHAT, CDR2 FQNNGV. V lost 5 bases and J 1 base, leaving 8 bases between the germline ends. The CDR3 is 13 residues long. DNA for the CDR3: TGTGCCAGCAGCCTCGCTTGGAACACTGAAGCTTTCTTT. As protein: CASSLAWNTEAFF.

For this clone: The same CDR3 arises from other DNA sequences in this sample as well. This chain links TRBV5-1 with TRBJ1-2; 7 bases map to TRBD1. This CDR3 comprises 14 residues. Looked up from germline, CDR1 is SGHRS and CDR2 is YFSETQ. V was pared by 3 bases and J by 2 bases, with 4 bases of the junction left unmatched. The CDR3, as DNA: TGCGCCAGCAGCTCGGGACAGCTAAACTATGGCTACACCTTC. Translated: CASSSGQLNYGYTF.

The V gene is TRBV29-1, the J gene TRBJ2-3; no definite D call. This CDR3 spans 13 amino acids. CDR1 SQVTM and CDR2 ANQGSEA come from the germline V gene. V was cut by 0 bases and J by 5 bases, with 9 bases left in between. CDR3 bases: TGCAGCGTTGAAGAGGGGATCGTAGATACGCAGTATTTT. It is translated as CSVEEGIVDTQYF.

This rearrangement joins TRBV25-1 to TRBJ1-6; D is possibly TRBD1 (6 bases). CDR1 and CDR2 (germline): MGHDK, SYGVNS. This CDR3 contains 15 residues. The V end lost 6 bases, the J end lost 5 bases, and 14 bases lay between the germline ends. As DNA, the CDR3 is TGTGCCAGCAGCGCGGGACAAGTTAATAATTCACCCCTCCACTTT. Its translation is CASSAGQVNNSPLHF.

The rearrangement links TRBV7-9 to TRBJ2-3; unclear D gene. This CDR3 has 15 residues. Trimming stripped 0 bases from V and 6 bases from J, with 13 bases between. Per germline, CDR1 SEHNR and CDR2 FQNEAQ (reference sequence). CDR3 region: CASSLALSGRDTQYF. The CDR3, as DNA: TGTGCCAGCAGCTTAGCGCTCAGTGGTCGGGATACGCAGTATTTT.

The chain combines TRBV5-1 with TRBJ2-7; the match to TRBD1 covers 12 bases. Germline lookup yields CDR1 SGHRS and CDR2 YFSETQ. CDR3 length: 16 residues. The ends lost 2 bases at V and 6 bases at J; junction bases unmatched: 9. In DNA form, the CDR3 reads TGCGCCAGCAGCTTAGGGGCGGGGACAGGGGGCTTCGAGCAGTACTTC. Translated, it gives CASSLGAGTGGFEQYF.

This chain uses TRBV28 with TRBJ2-7; maybe TRBD2 (6 bases). Germline assignment: CDR1 MDHEN and CDR2 SYDVKM. CDR3 length: 16 residues. Trimming cost V 6 bases and J 1 base, with 19 bases left between them. This CDR3 is CASSFRPGRGSYEQYF. Written as DNA, the CDR3 is TGTGCCAGCAGCTTTAGGCCGGGACGGGGGTCCTACGAGCAGTACTTC.

Many counts were recorded for this clone. The chain couples TRBV6-7 to TRBJ1-4; D gene unclear. TRBV6-7 belongs to the ORF category, with a function that is uncertain. CDR3 length equals 12 residues. Trimming cost V 0 bases and J 8 bases, with 4 bases left between them. CDR3 DNA sequence: TGTGCCAGCAGTTACTCGGCGGAAAAACTGTTTTTT. Its translation: CASSYSAEKLFF.

This chain links TRBV6-1 with TRBJ1-4, with a weak D call TRBD1 (6 bases). V lost 3 bases, J lost 8 bases, and 16 bases lay in between. From germline, CDR1 is MNHNS and CDR2 SASEGT. The CDR3 has 15 amino acids. CDR3 residues: CASSEGHRGAEKLFF. CDR3 sequence (DNA): TGTGCCAGCAGTGAGGGACATCGGGGGGCGGAAAAACTGTTTTTT.

In this sample, this clone turned up once. This chain links TRBV7-8 with TRBJ2-3; D is undetermined. The V end lost 3 bases, the J end lost 2 bases, and 9 bases lay between the germline ends. The CDR3 runs 14 residues. Germline CDR1 and CDR2: SGHVS and FQNEAQ. The CDR3 spells CASSFGPSTDTQYF. The CDR3 coding sequence is TGTGCCAGCAGCTTCGGTCCTTCCACAGATACGCAGTATTTT.

This clone was found a few times. The gene calls are TRBV6-1 and TRBJ1-6; 7 bases fit TRBD1. Germline CDR1 reads MNHNS; CDR2 reads SASEGT. J was trimmed by 6 bases and V by 4 bases; bases with no gene match: 6. The CDR3 has 15 amino acids. The CDR3 coding sequence is TGTGCCAGCAGTGGCAGCAGGGGGAGTAATTCACCCCTCCACTTT. It yields the protein CASSGSRGSNSPLHF.

V is TRBV6-5 and J is TRBJ2-7; D ambiguous. Germline V gene sequence: CDR1 MNHEY, CDR2 SVGAGI. V dropped 6 bases and J dropped 0 bases, with 15 bases sitting between them. The CDR3 spans 15 residues. CDR3 loop: CASSPPLAASYEQYF. The CDR3, as DNA: TGTGCCAGCAGCCCCCCCTTAGCAGCCTCCTACGAGCAGTACTTC.

The chain has TRBV5-1 and TRBJ1-6, with D possibly TRBD1 on 5 matching bases. The CDR3 length is 14 residues. CDR1 and CDR2 (germline): SGHRS, YFSETQ. Trimming took 0 bases from V and 10 from J, leaving 11 bases between them. CDR3 DNA: TGCGCCAGCAGCTTGGATATTGGGGGGTCACCCCTCCACTTT. Translation gives CASSLDIGGSPLHF.

This CDR3 is CASSALGTSGEQYF. DNA of the CDR3: TGTGCCAGCAGTGCCCTCGGGACTAGCGGAGAGCAGTACTTC. This sequence joins TRBV25-1 and TRBJ2-7; TRBD2 aligns across 11 bases. CDR1 MGHDK and CDR2 SYGVNS come from the germline V gene. V lost 4 bases and J lost 7; bases outside the gene matches: 6. The CDR3 loop spans 14 amino acids.

This rearrangement joins TRBV6-1 to TRBJ2-6, with 7 bases identical to TRBD2. With 8 bases clipped from V and 2 bases from J, the junction kept 0 bases outside the gene matches. CDR3 length equals 13 residues. Germline CDR1 and CDR2: MNHNS and SASEGT. Here the CDR3 DNA reads TGTGCCAGCGGGGGGGCTGGGGCCAACGTCCTGACTTTC. This codes for CASGGAGANVLTF.

The chain carries TRBV7-8 and TRBJ1-2; tentatively, D is TRBD1 (5 bases). This CDR3 is 16 amino acids long. CDR1 is SGHVS and CDR2 is FQNEAQ in the germline V gene. The V gene lost 1 base and the J gene lost 8 bases, with 20 bases spanning the gap. The chain's CDR3 is CASSLEGRKGIRGYTF. CDR3 coding DNA: TGTGCCAGCAGCTTAGAGGGGAGAAAAGGGATACGGGGCTACACCTTC. The full variable domain, with the rest looked up from reference TRBV7-8 and TRBJ1-2, is GAGVSQSPRYKVAKRGQDVALRCDPISGHVSLFWYQQALGQGPEFLTYFQNEAQLDKSGLPSDRFFAERPEGSVSTLKIQRTQQEDSAVYLCASSLEGRKGIRGYTFGSGTRLTVV.

There are a few counts of this clone. The chain is built from TRBV10-1 and TRBJ1-4, with D possibly TRBD1 on 5 matching bases. V was pared by 10 bases and J by 5 bases, with 17 bases between. Germline CDR1 WNHNN, CDR2 SYGVQD (reference sequence). CDR3 length equals 14 residues. This CDR3 reads CATGIGTGNEKLFF. CDR3 bases: TGCGCCACAGGCATAGGGACGGGGAATGAAAAACTGTTTTTT.

The V call is TRBV6-5, the J call TRBJ1-4; no clear D. CDR1 and CDR2 from the germline V gene are MNHEY and SVGAGI. CDR3 size: 13 residues. V lost 6 bases and J 6 bases, leaving 11 bases between the germline ends. CDR3 DNA sequence: TGTGCCAGCAGACCCAACGAAGATGAAAAACTGTTTTTT. This translates into CASRPNEDEKLFF.